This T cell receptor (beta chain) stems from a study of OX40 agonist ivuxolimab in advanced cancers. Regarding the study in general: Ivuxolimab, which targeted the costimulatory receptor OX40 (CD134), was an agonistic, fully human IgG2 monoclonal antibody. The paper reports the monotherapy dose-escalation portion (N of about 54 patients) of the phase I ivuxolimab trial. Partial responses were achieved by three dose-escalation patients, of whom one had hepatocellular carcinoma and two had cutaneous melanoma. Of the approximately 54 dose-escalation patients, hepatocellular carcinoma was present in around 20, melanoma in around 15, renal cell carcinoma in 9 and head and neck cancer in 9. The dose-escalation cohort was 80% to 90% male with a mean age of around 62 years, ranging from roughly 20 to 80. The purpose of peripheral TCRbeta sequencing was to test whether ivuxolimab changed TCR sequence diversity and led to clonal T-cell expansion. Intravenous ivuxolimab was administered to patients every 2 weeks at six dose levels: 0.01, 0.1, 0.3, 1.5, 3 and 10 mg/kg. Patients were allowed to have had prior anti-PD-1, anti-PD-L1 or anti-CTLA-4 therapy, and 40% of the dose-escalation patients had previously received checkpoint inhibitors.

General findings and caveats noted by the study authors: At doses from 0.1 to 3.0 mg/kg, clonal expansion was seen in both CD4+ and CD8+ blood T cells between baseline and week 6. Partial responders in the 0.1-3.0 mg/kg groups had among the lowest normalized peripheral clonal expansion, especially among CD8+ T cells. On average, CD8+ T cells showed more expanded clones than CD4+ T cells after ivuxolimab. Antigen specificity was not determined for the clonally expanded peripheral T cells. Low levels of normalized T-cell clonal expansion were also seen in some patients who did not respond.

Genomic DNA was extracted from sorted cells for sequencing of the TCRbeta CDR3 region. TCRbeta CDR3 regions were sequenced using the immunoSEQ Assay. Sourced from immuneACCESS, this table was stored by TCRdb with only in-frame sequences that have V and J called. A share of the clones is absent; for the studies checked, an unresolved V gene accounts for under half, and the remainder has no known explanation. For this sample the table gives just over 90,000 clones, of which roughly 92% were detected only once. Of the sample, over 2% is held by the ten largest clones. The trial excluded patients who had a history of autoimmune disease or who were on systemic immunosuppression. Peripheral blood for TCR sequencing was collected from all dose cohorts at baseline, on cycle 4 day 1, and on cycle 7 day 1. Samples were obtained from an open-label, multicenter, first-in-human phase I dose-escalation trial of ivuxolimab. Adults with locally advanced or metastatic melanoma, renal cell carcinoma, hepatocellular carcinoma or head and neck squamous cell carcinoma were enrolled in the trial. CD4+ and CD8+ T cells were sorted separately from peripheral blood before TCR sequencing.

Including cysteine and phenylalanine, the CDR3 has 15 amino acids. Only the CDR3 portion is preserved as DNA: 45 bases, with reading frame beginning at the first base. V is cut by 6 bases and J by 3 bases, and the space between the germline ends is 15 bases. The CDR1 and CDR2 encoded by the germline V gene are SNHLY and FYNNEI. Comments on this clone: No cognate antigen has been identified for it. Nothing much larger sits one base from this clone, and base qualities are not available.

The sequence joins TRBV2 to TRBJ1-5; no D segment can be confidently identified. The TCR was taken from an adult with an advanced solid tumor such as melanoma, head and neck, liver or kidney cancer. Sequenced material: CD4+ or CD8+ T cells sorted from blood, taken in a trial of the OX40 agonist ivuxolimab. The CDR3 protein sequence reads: CASRMDGGDNQPQHF. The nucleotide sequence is TGTGCCAGCAGGATGGACGGTGGGGACAATCAGCCCCAGCATTTT.